This record concerns one TCR beta chain sequence. Germline CDR1 reads GTSNPN; CDR2 reads SVGIG (reference sequence). The CDR3 extends over 14 amino acids. V was shortened by 0 bases and J by 2 bases, with 8 bases between the two germline ends. The entry originates in a study of OX40 agonist ivuxolimab in advanced cancers. Background on the study: Having had anti-PD-1, anti-PD-L1 or anti-CTLA-4 therapy before was allowed, and more than 35% had some.

Assay used: immunoSEQ multiplex PCR; TCRdb lists only in-frame clones, some missing. The sample consists of some 81,000 clones, 65% to 90% of them appearing once. Sampling of blood occurred at baseline, cycle 4 day 1, and cycle 7 day 1. J is TRBJ1-5 and V is TRBV30; perhaps TRBD1 as D (6 bases). This TCR was sampled from an adult with an advanced solid tumor such as melanoma, head and neck, liver or kidney cancer. The input for sequencing was CD4+ or CD8+ T cells sorted from blood, taken in a trial of the OX40 agonist ivuxolimab. The CDR3 sequence: CAWSVKGGNQPQHF. CDR3 nucleotide sequence: TGTGCCTGGAGTGTTAAGGGGGGCAATCAGCCCCAGCATTTT.